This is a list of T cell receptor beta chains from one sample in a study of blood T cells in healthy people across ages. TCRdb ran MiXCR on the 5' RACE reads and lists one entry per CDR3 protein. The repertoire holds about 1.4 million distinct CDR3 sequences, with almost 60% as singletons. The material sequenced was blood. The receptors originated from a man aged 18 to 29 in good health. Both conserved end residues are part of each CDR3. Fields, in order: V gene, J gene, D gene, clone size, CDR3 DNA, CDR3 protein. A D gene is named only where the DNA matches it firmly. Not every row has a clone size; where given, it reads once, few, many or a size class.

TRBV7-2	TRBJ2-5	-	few	TGTGCCAGCAGCCCTCAGGGGCCCCGAGAGACCCAGTACTTC	CASSPQGPRETQYF
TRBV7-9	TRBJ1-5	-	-	TGTGCCAGCAGCTCAAATCCACAGGAGATGCATTTT	CASSSNPQEMHF
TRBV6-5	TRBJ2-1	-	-	TGTGCCAGCAGTTACTCCAGATACAATGAGCAGTTCTTC	CASSYSRYNEQFF
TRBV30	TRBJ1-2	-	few	TGTGCCCTTCCGGGAGGGGAGAATGGCTACACCTTC	CALPGGENGYTF
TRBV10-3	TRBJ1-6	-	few	TGTGCCATCAGACAACAGGGAACTAATTCACCCCTCCACTTT	CAIRQQGTNSPLHF
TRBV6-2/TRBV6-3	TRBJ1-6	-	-	TGTGCCAGCAGTTACCACAGGGAAGGGGCCGTATACAATTCACCCCTCCACTTT	CASSYHREGAVYNSPLHF
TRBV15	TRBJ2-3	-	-	TGTGCCACCAGCATCAAGTGGTCGGCTAGCGGCACAGATACGCAGTATTTT	CATSIKWSASGTDTQYF
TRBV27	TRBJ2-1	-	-	TGTGCCAGCAGTTTCTGGGTAGCCCTAAGTGGCAATGAGCAGTTCTTC	CASSFWVALSGNEQFF
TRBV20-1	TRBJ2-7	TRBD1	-	TGCAGTGCTATAACGGGACAGGGGCACGAGCAGTACTTC	CSAITGQGHEQYF
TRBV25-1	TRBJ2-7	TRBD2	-	TGTGCCAGCAGTGGGACTAGCGGGCTCTACGAGCAGTACTTC	CASSGTSGLYEQYF
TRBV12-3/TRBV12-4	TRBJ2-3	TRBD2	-	TGTGCCAGCAGTCCACGGACTAGCGGGACTTCAGATACGCAGTATTTT	CASSPRTSGTSDTQYF
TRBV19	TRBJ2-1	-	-	TGTGCCAGTAGGGAAGTAGGGGCTTACAATGAGCAGTTCTTC	CASREVGAYNEQFF
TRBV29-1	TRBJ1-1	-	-	TGCAGCGTTGCGGGCAGGGCGAACACTGAAGCTTTCTTT	CSVAGRANTEAFF
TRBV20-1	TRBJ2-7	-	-	TGCAGTGTAAGGGGAGACTACGAGCAGTACTTC	CSVRGDYEQYF
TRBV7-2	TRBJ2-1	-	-	TGTGCCAGCAGCTTAGACCGGTCAGGTTACAATGAGCAGTTCTTC	CASSLDRSGYNEQFF
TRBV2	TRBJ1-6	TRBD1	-	TGTGCCAGCAGTGTGGACAGGGTTAATTCACCCCTCCACTTT	CASSVDRVNSPLHF
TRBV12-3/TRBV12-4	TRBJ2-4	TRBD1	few	TGTGCCAGCAGCCCGGACAGGGAAGTTGAGTACTTC	CASSPDREVEYF
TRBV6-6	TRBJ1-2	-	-	TGTGCCAGCAGTTACTGGGGCTACACCTTC	CASSYWGYTF
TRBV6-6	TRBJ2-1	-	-	TGTGCCAGCAGTTACTCGTGGGGGGATGTCAATGAGCAGTTCTTC	CASSYSWGDVNEQFF
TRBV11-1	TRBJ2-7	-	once	TGTGCCAGCAGCTGGGGTTCCGTAGAGCAGTACTTC	CASSWGSVEQYF
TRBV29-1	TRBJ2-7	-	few	TGCAGCGTTAATATTGGGGTCTACGAGCAGTACTTC	CSVNIGVYEQYF
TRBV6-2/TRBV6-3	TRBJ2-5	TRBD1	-	TGTGCCAGCAGTTACACGGGACAGGGTACGGAGACCCAGTACTTC	CASSYTGQGTETQYF
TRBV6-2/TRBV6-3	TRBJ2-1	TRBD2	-	TGTGCCAGCAGTTTGGGACTAGCGGGGGGAAAAACCTACAATGAGCAGTTCTTC	CASSLGLAGGKTYNEQFF
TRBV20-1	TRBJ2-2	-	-	TGCAGTGCTAGATCCCCAGTCGGGGAGCTGTTTTTT	CSARSPVGELFF
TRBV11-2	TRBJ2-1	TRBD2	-	TGTGCCAGCAGCTCACTAGCGGGGGGTCTCTTCAGCTCCTACAATGAGCAGTTCTTC	CASSSLAGGLFSSYNEQFF
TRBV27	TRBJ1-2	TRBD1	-	TGTGCCAGCAGTTTTATTGGGACAGGGTCCTATGGCTACACCTTC	CASSFIGTGSYGYTF
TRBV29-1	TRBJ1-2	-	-	TGCAGCGTTGTACGAATCGGGCGGGAAGGGGGCTACACCTTC	CSVVRIGREGGYTF
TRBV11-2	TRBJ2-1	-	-	TGTGCCAGCGGGGTAGTGGCATCCAATGAGCAGTTCTTC	CASGVVASNEQFF
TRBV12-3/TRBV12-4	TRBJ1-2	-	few	TGTGCCAGCAGCAAAACAGGGTACTATGGCTACACCTTC	CASSKTGYYGYTF
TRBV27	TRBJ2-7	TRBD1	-	TGTGCCAGCAGGGCCCTGGACAGGGGAAGTGACGAGCAGTACTTC	CASRALDRGSDEQYF
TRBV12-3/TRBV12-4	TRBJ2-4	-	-	TGTGCCAGCAGCTTCAGGGAAGCCAAAAACATTCAGTACTTC	CASSFREAKNIQYF
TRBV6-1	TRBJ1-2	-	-	TGTGCCAGCAACAAAGGGGCAGGGAGATATGGCTACACCTTC	CASNKGAGRYGYTF
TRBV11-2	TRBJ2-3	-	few	TGTGCCAGCACCCAAGATCGCACAGATACGCAGTATTTT	CASTQDRTDTQYF
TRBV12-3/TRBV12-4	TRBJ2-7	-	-	TGTGCCAGCAGTTCCAGAACTAGACGCTACGAGCAGTACTTC	CASSSRTRRYEQYF
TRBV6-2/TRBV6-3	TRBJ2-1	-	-	TGTGCCAGCAGCCCACGTAGTGACTGCAATGAGCAGTTCTTC	CASSPRSDCNEQFF
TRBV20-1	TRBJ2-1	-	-	TGCAGTGCTAGATTTTTCATCAAGGAGCAGTTCTTC	CSARFFIKEQFF
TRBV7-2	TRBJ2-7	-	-	TGTGCCAGCAGCCCACAAAGGGGCTCCACCTACGAGCAGTACTTC	CASSPQRGSTYEQYF
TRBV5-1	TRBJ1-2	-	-	TGCGCCAGCAGCTTGGGGCGACAGGACGATGGCTACACCTTC	CASSLGRQDDGYTF
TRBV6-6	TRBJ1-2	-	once	TGTGCCAGCAGTTCAGGGACCACACAAATAAACTATGGCTACACCTTC	CASSSGTTQINYGYTF
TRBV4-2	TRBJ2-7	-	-	TGTGCCAGCAACCAAGGGCATCGGGCAGGCACCCCCTACGAGCAGTACTTC	CASNQGHRAGTPYEQYF
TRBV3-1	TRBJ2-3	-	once	TGTGCCAGCAGCCAAGGGTTAGTCGAGAACACGCAGTATTTT	CASSQGLVENTQYF
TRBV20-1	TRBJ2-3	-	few	TGCAGTGCTAGGAAGCGGAACACAGATACGCAGTATTTT	CSARKRNTDTQYF
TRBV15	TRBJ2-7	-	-	TGTGCCACCTCTGCGGAGTCCTACGAGCAGTACTTC	CATSAESYEQYF
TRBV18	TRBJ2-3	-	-	TGTGCCAGCTCACCGCTCGGGAAGGCAGATACGCAGTATTTT	CASSPLGKADTQYF
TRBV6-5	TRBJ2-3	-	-	TGTGCCAGCAACCACCCCGGGACAGATACGCAGTATTTT	CASNHPGTDTQYF
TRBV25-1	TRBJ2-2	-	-	TGTGCCAGCAGTGATTGGGGGCAGTACAACACCGGGGAGCTGTTTTTT	CASSDWGQYNTGELFF